Presented here are 10 T cell receptor beta chains from one specimen sequenced in a study of CD8+CD57+ T cells in acquired aplastic anemia. By flow cytometry, patients selected for sequencing had shown an expansion of CD8+CD57+ cells. Genomic DNA was employed as the template in profiling TCR beta VDJ and CDR3. TCRdb used MiXCR to reprocess the reads, holding one entry per CDR3 protein. Of about 180,000 distinct CDR3 sequences listed, around 48% were seen once; the top ten hold 1.1%. The sample comprised sorted CD4+, CD8+, or CD8+CD57+ T cells (not recorded which) from PBMCs. These receptors all stem from a human donor with aplastic anemia.

For this clonotype: A much larger clone lies one base from this, so it may be a read error. The chain recombines TRBV13 with TRBJ1-1; the match to TRBD1 covers 10 bases. The CDR3 has 15 amino acids. Looked up from germline, CDR1 is PRHDT and CDR2 is FYEKMQ (reference sequence). The chain's CDR3 is CASSPTGGLNTGAFF. CDR3 DNA sequence: TGTGCCAGCAGCCCGACAGGGGGCCTGAACACTGGAGCTTTCTTT.

Many counts were recorded for this clonotype. The genes are TRBV7-8 and TRBJ1-2, with D unresolved. V dropped 5 bases and J dropped 7 bases, with 11 bases sitting between them. Germline assignment: CDR1 SGHVS and CDR2 FQNEAQ. There are 12 residues in the CDR3. The CDR3 loop is CASSLTEGGYTF. CDR3 sequence (DNA): TGTGCCAGCAGCCTTACTGAAGGTGGCTACACCTTC.

The chain joins TRBV19 to TRBJ1-2, with D perhaps matching TRBD1 (5 bases). The CDR3 sequence is 15 residues long. The germline CDR1 and CDR2 sequences are LNHDA and SQIVND (reference sequence). V was shortened by 3 bases and J by 1 base, with 12 bases between the two germline ends. CDR3 region: CASSMRQGSNYGYTF. The CDR3 nucleotides are TGTGCCAGTAGTATGAGGCAGGGTAGTAACTATGGCTACACCTTC.

This rearrangement joins TRBV7-6 to TRBJ2-1; no firm D call. This CDR3 contains 13 residues. CDR1 is SGHVS, CDR2 FNYEAQ, per germline. The ends were cut back, 3 bases at V and 7 bases at J, with 10 bases in the middle. CDR3 sequence: CASSLGAVNEQFF. In DNA form, the CDR3 reads TGTGCCAGCAGCTTGGGTGCGGTGAATGAGCAGTTCTTC.

The gene calls are TRBV2 and TRBJ2-3; 10 bases align to TRBD2. This CDR3 comprises 15 residues. Germline CDR1 SNHLY, CDR2 FYNNEI. V shed 6 bases, J shed 3 bases, and the junction held 6 bases outside the gene matches. CDR3 bases: TGTGCCAGCAGCTCGAAGACTAGCGGGACAGATACGCAGTATTTT. Translating it yields CASSSKTSGTDTQYF.

This clonotype was counted ten times or more. J is TRBJ2-1 and V is TRBV7-3, with D perhaps being TRBD1 or TRBD2 (5 bases each). The ends were cut back, 3 bases at V and 4 bases at J, with 13 bases in the middle. CDR3 length equals 15 residues. Germline V CDR1 and CDR2: SGHTA, FQGTGA. The CDR3 DNA sequence: TGTGCCAGCAGCTTTAGTGGGGACCTATACAATGAGCAGTTCTTC. It is translated as CASSFSGDLYNEQFF.

Worth noting for this clonotype: A much larger clonotype is one base distant, so this may be a read error. The CDR3 DNA follows: TGCAGTGCTAGAGATCCTCGGAGTTCTGGAAACACCACATATTTT. Its translation: CSARDPRSSGNTTYF. V is TRBV20-1 and J is TRBJ1-3; no definite D call. The CDR3 is made up of 15 amino acids. Per germline, CDR1 DFQATT and CDR2 SNEGSKA (reference sequence).

In this sample, this clonotype turned up many times. This chain links TRBV5-1 with TRBJ1-3; D possibly corresponds to TRBD1 (6 bases). V was cut by 4 bases and J by 4 bases, with 15 bases left in between. This CDR3 comprises 15 residues. Germline values: CDR1 SGHRS, CDR2 YFSETQ. The DNA of the CDR3 is TGCGCCAGCAGCCCCCACGGGGGGCCAGGAAACACCATATATTTT. This codes for CASSPHGGPGNTIYF.

This clonotype has a count of ten or more. The rearrangement uses TRBV5-1 and TRBJ2-3; D perhaps matches TRBD2 (6 bases). The CDR3 covers 17 residues. V was clipped by 1 base and J by 0 bases, with 15 bases between them. Germline V gene sequence: CDR1 SGHRS, CDR2 YFSETQ. Here the CDR3 reads CASSLLAGRGSTDTQYF. The CDR3 DNA sequence: TGCGCCAGCAGCTTGTTAGCTGGGCGGGGCAGCACAGATACGCAGTATTTT.

Ten or more counts support this clonotype. This chain joins TRBV28 and TRBJ2-7; D uncertain. Trimming shortened V by 4 bases and J by 5 bases, and 9 bases separated the two germline ends. Germline V gene data show CDR1 as MDHEN and CDR2 as SYDVKM. The CDR3 loop spans 12 amino acids. CDR3 amino acids: CASSSDAHEQYF. In nucleotides, the CDR3 is TGTGCCAGCAGTTCTGATGCCCACGAGCAGTACTTC. Filled out from reference TRBV28 and TRBJ2-7, the complete variable domain reads DVKVTQSSRYLVKRTGEKVFLECVQDMDHENMFWYRQDPGLGLRLIYFSYDVKMKEKGDIPEGYSVSREKKERFSLILESASTNQTSMYLCASSSDAHEQYFGPGTRLTVT.